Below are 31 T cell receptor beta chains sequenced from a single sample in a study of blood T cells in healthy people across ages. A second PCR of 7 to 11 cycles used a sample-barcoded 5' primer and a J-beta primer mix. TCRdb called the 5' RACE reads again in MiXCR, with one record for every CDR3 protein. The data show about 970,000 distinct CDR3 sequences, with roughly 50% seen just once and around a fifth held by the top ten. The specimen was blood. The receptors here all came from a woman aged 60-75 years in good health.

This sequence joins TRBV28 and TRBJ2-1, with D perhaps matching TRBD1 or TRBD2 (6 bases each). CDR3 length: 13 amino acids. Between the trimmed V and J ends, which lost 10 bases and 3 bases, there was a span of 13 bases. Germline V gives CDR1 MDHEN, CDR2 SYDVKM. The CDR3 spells CATLRGDYNEQFF. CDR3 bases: TGTGCCACCCTAAGGGGGGACTACAATGAGCAGTTCTTC.

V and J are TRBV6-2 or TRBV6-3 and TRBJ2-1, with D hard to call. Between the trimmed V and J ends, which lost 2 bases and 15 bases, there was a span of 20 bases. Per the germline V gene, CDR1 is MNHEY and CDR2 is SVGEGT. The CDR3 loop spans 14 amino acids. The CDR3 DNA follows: TGTGCCAGCAGTTACACCTCCTTAATGGCGAGAAGGTTCTTC. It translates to CASSYTSLMARRFF.

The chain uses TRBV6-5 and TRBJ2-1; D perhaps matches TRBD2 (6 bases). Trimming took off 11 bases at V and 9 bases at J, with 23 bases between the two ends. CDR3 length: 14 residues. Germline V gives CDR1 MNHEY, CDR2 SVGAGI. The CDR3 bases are TGTGCCTGTAGAGGGTCGGGCGGGACCCCTGAGCAGTTCTTC. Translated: CACRGSGGTPEQFF.

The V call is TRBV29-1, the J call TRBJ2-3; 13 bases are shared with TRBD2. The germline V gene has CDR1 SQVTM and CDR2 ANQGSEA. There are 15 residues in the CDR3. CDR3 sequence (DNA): TGCAGTCATAGACTAGCGGGAGGCACATGGGATACGCAGTATTTT. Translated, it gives CSHRLAGGTWDTQYF.

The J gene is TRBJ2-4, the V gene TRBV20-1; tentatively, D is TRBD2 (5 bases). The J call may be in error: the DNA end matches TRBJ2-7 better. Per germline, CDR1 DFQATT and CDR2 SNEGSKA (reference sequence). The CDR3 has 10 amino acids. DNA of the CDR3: TGCAGTGCTACCCGGGGCGAGCAGTACTTC. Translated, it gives CSATRGEQYF.

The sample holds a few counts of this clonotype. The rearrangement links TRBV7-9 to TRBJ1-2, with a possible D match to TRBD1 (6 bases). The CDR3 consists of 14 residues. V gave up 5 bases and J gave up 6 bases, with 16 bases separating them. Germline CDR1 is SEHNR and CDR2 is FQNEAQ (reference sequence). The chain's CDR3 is CASSPQGLLHGYTF. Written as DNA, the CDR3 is TGTGCCAGCAGCCCCCAGGGGCTTTTGCATGGCTACACCTTC. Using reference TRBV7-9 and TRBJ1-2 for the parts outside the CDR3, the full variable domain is DTGVSQNPRHKITKRGQNVTFRCDPISEHNRLYWYRQTLGQGPEFLTYFQNEAQLEKSRLLSDRFSAERPKGSFSTLEIQRTEQGDSAMYLCASSPQGLLHGYTFGSGTRLTVV.

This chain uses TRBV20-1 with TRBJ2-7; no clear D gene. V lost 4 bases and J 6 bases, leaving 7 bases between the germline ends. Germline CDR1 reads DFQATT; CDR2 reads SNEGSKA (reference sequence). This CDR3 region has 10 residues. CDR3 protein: CSAKGFEQYF. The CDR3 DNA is TGCAGTGCTAAAGGGTTCGAGCAGTACTTC.

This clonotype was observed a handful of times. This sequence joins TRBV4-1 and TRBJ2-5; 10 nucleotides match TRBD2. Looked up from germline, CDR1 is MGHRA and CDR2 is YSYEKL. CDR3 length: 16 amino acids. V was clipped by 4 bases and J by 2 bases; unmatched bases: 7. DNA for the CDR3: TGCGCCAGCAGCCTTTATAGCGGGAGGACACAAGAGACCCAGTACTTC. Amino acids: CASSLYSGRTQETQYF.

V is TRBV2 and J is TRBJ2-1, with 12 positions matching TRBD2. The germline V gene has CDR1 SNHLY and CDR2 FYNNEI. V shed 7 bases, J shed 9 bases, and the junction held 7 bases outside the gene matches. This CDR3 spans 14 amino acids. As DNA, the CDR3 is TGTGCCAGCATCGGACTAGCGGGAAGGGGTGAGCAGTTCTTC. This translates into CASIGLAGRGEQFF.

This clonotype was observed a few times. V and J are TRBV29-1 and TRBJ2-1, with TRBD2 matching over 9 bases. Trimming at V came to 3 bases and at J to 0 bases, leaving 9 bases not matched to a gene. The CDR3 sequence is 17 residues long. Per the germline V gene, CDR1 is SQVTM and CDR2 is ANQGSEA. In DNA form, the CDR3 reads TGCAGCGTTGATTCCCGACTAGCGGACATCTCCTACAATGAGCAGTTCTTC. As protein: CSVDSRLADISYNEQFF.

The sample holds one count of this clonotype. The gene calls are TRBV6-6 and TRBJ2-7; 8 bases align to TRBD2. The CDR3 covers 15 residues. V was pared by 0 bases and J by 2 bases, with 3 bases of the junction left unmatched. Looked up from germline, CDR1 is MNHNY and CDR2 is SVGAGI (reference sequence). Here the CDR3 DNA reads TGTGCCAGCAGTTACTCCGTCGGGGGGGCCTACGAGCAGTACTTC. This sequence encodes CASSYSVGGAYEQYF.

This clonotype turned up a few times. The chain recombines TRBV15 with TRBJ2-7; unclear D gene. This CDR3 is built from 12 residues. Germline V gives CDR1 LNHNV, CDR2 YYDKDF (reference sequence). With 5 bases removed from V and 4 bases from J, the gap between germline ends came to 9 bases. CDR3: CATSRNRYEQYF. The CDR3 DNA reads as TGTGCCACCAGCCGGAACCGGTACGAGCAGTACTTC. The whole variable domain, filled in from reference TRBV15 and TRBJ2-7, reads DAMVIQNPRYQVTQFGKPVTLSCSQTLNHNVMYWYQQKSSQAPKLLFHYYDKDFNNEADTPDNFQSRRPNTSFCFLDIRSPGLGDTAMYLCATSRNRYEQYFGPGTRLTVT.

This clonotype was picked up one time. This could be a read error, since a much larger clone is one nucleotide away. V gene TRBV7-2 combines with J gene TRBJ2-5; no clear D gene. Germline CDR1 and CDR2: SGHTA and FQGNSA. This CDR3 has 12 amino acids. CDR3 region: CASGLTRETQYF. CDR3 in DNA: TGTGCCAGCGGCTTAACCAGAGAGACCCAGTACTTC.

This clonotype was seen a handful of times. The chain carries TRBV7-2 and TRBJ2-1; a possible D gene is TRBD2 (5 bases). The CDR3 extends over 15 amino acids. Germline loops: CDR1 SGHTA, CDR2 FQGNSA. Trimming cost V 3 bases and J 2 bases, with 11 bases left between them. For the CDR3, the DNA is TGTGCCAGCAGCTTTGACGGGAAGGCCTACAATGAGCAGTTCTTC. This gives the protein CASSFDGKAYNEQFF.

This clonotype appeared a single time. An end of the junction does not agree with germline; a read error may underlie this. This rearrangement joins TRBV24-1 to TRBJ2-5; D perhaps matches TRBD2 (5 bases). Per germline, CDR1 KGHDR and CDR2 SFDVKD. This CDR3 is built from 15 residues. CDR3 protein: CAASDRGRPQETQYF. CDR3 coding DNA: TGTGCCGCCAGTGATCGGGGTAGACCCCAAGAGACCCAGTACTTC.

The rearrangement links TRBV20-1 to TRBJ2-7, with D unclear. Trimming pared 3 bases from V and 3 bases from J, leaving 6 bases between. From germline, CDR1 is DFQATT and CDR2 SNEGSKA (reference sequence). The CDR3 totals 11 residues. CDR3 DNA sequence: TGCAGTGCTAGGGCCTTCTACGAGCAGTACTTC. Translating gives CSARAFYEQYF.

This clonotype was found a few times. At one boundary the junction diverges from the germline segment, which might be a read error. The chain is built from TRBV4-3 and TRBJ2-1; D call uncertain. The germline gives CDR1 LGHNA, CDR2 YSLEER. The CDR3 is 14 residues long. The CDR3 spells CASRQGSGDNEQFF. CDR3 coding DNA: TGCGCCAGCAGACAAGGGTCCGGAGACAATGAGCAGTTCTTC.

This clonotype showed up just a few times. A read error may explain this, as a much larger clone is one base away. CDR3 residues: CAWRRDRYEQYF. In DNA form, the CDR3 reads TGTGCCTGGAGGCGGGACCGATACGAGCAGTACTTC. V usage is TRBV30 and J usage is TRBJ2-7; TRBD2 is a possible D gene (6 bases). V was clipped by 3 bases and J by 4 bases, with 10 bases between them. Germline V gene data show CDR1 as GTSNPN and CDR2 as SVGIG (reference sequence). The CDR3 is 12 residues long.

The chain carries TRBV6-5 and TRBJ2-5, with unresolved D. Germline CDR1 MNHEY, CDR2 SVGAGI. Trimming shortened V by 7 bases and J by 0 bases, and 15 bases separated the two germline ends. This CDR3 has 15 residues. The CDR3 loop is CASKRIDGYQETQYF. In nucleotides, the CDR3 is TGTGCCAGCAAACGAATCGACGGCTACCAAGAGACCCAGTACTTC.

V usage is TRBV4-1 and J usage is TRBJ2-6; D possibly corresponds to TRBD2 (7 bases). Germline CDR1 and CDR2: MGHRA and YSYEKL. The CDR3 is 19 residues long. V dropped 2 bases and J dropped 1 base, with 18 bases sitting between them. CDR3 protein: CASSQIRGGSSSGANVLTF. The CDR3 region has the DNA TGCGCCAGCAGCCAAATTAGGGGGGGTTCCTCGTCTGGGGCCAACGTCCTGACTTTC.

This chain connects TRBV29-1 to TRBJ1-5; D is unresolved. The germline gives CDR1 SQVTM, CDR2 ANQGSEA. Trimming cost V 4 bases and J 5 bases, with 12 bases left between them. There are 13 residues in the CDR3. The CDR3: CSVVGETDQPQHF. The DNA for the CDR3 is TGCAGCGTTGTCGGGGAAACGGATCAGCCCCAGCATTTT.

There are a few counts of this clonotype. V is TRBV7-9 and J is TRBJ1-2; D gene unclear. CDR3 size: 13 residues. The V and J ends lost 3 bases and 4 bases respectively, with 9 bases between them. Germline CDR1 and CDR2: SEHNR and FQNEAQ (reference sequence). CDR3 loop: CASSLADLYGYTF. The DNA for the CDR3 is TGTGCCAGCAGCTTGGCAGACCTCTATGGCTACACCTTC. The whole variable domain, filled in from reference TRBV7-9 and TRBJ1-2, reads DTGVSQNPRHKITKRGQNVTFRCDPISEHNRLYWYRQTLGQGPEFLTYFQNEAQLEKSRLLSDRFSAERPKGSFSTLEIQRTEQGDSAMYLCASSLADLYGYTFGSGTRLTVV.

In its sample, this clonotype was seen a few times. The DNA for the CDR3 is TGTGCCACCAGTGATTTGCAGGCTAGCGGACAGAATGAGCAGTTCTTC. This encodes CATSDLQASGQNEQFF. The V call is TRBV24-1, the J call TRBJ2-1, with a weak D call TRBD2 (7 bases). CDR3 length equals 16 residues. Trimming left V 0 bases short and J 7 bases short, with 15 bases between. The germline V gene has CDR1 KGHDR and CDR2 SFDVKD.

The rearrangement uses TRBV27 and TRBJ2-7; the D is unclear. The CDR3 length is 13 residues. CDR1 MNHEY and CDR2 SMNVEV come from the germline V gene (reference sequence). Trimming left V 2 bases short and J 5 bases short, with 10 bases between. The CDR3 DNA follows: TGTGCCAGCAGTTTAGAATTAGACCACGAGCAGTACTTC. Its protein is CASSLELDHEQYF.

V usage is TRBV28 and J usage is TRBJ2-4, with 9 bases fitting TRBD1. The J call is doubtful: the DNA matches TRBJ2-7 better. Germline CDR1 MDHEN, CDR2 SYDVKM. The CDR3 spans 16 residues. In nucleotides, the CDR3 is TGTGCCAGCAGTTCGCTCCTGGGACAGGGATCGAACGAGCAGTACTTC. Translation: CASSSLLGQGSNEQYF.

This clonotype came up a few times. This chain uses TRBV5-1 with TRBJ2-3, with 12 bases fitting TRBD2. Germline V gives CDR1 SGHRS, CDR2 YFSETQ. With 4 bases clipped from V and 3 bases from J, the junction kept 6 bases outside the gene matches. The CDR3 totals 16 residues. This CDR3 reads CASSALAGGPTDTQYF. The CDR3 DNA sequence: TGCGCCAGCAGCGCCCTAGCGGGAGGGCCGACAGATACGCAGTATTTT.

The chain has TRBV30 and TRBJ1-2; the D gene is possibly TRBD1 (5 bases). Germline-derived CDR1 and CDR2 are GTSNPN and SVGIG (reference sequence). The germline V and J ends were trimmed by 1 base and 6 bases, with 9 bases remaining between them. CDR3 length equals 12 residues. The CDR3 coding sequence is TGTGCCTGGAGTGGCCAGGGTGATGGCTACACCTTC. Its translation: CAWSGQGDGYTF.

In nucleotides, the CDR3 is TGTGCCAGCAGCTCGCCCCACGGGACTGGCGTCTCTGGGGCCAACGTCCTGACTTTC. Translation: CASSSPHGTGVSGANVLTF. The chain is built from TRBV7-2 and TRBJ2-6; maybe TRBD2 (6 bases). Germline CDR1 and CDR2: SGHTA and FQGNSA. The germline V and J ends were trimmed by 4 bases and 0 bases, with 19 bases remaining between them. There are 19 residues in the CDR3.

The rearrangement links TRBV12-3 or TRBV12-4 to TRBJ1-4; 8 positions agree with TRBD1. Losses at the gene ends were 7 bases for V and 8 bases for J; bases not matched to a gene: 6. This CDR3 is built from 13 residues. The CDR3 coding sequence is TGTGCCAGCACCGGACAGGGTCGAGAAAAACTGTTTTTT. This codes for CASTGQGREKLFF.

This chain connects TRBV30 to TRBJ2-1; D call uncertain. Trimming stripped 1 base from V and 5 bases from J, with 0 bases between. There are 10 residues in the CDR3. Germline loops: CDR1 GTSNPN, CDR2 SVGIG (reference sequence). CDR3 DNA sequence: TGTGCCTGGAGTGACAATGAGCAGTTCTTC. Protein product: CAWSDNEQFF.

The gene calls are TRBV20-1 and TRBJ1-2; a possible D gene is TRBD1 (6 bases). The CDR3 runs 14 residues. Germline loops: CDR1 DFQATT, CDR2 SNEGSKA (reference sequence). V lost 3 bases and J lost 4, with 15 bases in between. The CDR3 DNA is TGCAGTGCTAGGGCCGGGGGGCAAGGCTATGGCTACACCTTC. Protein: CSARAGGQGYGYTF.